These T cell receptor beta chains were read from a single sample in a study of shared clonotypes between healthy human individuals. Clones were read by immunoSEQ multiplex PCR, and TCRdb kept only the in-frame ones, dropping some. The data contain some 1,100,000 clones, around 78% of them seen just once; the ten biggest clones take up 0.5% to 0.6%. The specimen sequenced was memory CD4+ T cells from PBMCs. The receptors come from a man aged 18 to 29 in good health. Some clones in this sample may be carry-over from other donors' samples. CDR3s include the opening cysteine and the closing phenylalanine or tryptophan. A D gene is named only where the DNA matches it firmly. Expanded clones get a size class; other rows say once, few or many, or leave the size out.

len: 15
abundance: -
v_gene: TRBV5-5
j_gene: TRBJ1-5
d_gene: TRBD1
CDR3aa: CASSLGSTGNQPQHF
CDR3nt: TGTGCCAGCAGCTTGGGTTCGACAGGGAACCAGCCCCAGCATTTT

len: 14
abundance: once
v_gene: TRBV5-1
j_gene: TRBJ2-5
d_gene: -
CDR3aa: CASSLPRGKETQYF
CDR3nt: TGCGCCAGCAGCTTGCCCAGGGGTAAGGAGACCCAGTACTTC

len: 14
abundance: many
v_gene: TRBV7-2
j_gene: TRBJ2-7
d_gene: -
CDR3aa: CASSPDRTSYEQYF
CDR3nt: TGTGCCAGCAGCCCGGACAGAACTAGCTACGAGCAGTACTTC

len: 16
abundance: -
v_gene: TRBV9
j_gene: TRBJ2-3
d_gene: TRBD2
CDR3aa: CASSVDALAGADTQYF
CDR3nt: TGTGCCAGCAGCGTAGACGCGCTAGCGGGAGCAGATACGCAGTATTTT

len: 15
abundance: -
v_gene: TRBV5-1
j_gene: TRBJ2-1
d_gene: -
CDR3aa: CASSLDASSYNEQFF
CDR3nt: TGCGCCAGCAGCTTGGACGCCTCCTCCTACAATGAGCAGTTCTTC

len: 12
abundance: -
v_gene: TRBV18
j_gene: TRBJ1-5
d_gene: -
CDR3aa: CASSPRGEPQHF
CDR3nt: TGTGCCAGCTCACCTAGGGGAGAGCCCCAGCATTTT

len: 16
abundance: -
v_gene: TRBV7-2
j_gene: TRBJ2-1
d_gene: TRBD2
CDR3aa: CASSSGRLAGANEQFF
CDR3nt: TGTGCCAGCAGCTCGGGGAGGCTAGCGGGAGCTAATGAGCAGTTCTTC

len: 12
abundance: few
v_gene: TRBV18
j_gene: TRBJ2-2
d_gene: -
CDR3aa: CASSPIAGELFF
CDR3nt: TGTGCCAGCTCACCGATAGCCGGGGAGCTGTTTTTT

len: 13
abundance: -
v_gene: TRBV5-1
j_gene: TRBJ1-3
d_gene: -
CDR3aa: CASSFDTGNTIYF
CDR3nt: TGCGCCAGCAGCTTTGATACTGGAAACACCATATATTTT

len: 15
abundance: -
v_gene: TRBV5-6
j_gene: TRBJ2-7
d_gene: -
CDR3aa: CASSLASGARYEQYF
CDR3nt: TGTGCCAGCAGCTTGGCGTCAGGGGCTCGGTACGAGCAGTACTTC

len: 13
abundance: -
v_gene: TRBV7-9
j_gene: TRBJ2-1
d_gene: -
CDR3aa: CASTTTDYNEQFF
CDR3nt: TGTGCCAGCACCACGACCGACTACAATGAGCAGTTCTTC

len: 14
abundance: -
v_gene: TRBV5-4
j_gene: TRBJ2-2
d_gene: -
CDR3aa: CASSPPSNTGELFF
CDR3nt: TGTGCCAGCAGCCCCCCCTCGAACACCGGGGAGCTGTTTTTT

len: 17
abundance: -
v_gene: TRBV5-4
j_gene: TRBJ2-2
d_gene: TRBD1
CDR3aa: CASSLVRGQGNTGELFF
CDR3nt: TGTGCCAGCAGCTTGGTCCGGGGACAGGGGAACACCGGGGAGCTGTTTTTT

len: 13
abundance: -
v_gene: TRBV5-1
j_gene: TRBJ2-7
d_gene: -
CDR3aa: CASSPGVGNEQYF
CDR3nt: TGCGCCAGCAGCCCCGGAGTTGGGAACGAGCAGTACTTC

len: 14
abundance: -
v_gene: TRBV28
j_gene: TRBJ2-4
d_gene: -
CDR3aa: CASSWAGAKNIQYF
CDR3nt: TGTGCCAGCAGTTGGGCGGGAGCCAAAAACATTCAGTACTTC

len: 13
abundance: -
v_gene: TRBV6-1
j_gene: TRBJ1-1
d_gene: TRBD1
CDR3aa: CASSADPTGFAFF
CDR3nt: TGTGCCAGCAGTGCCGACCCGACAGGGTTCGCTTTCTTT

len: 17
abundance: -
v_gene: TRBV9
j_gene: TRBJ2-7
d_gene: TRBD2
CDR3aa: CASSVGTSGRAAYEQYF
CDR3nt: TGTGCCAGCAGCGTTGGGACTAGCGGGAGGGCGGCCTACGAGCAGTACTTC

len: 12
abundance: once
v_gene: TRBV7-3
j_gene: TRBJ2-3
d_gene: -
CDR3aa: CASSAGRDTQYF
CDR3nt: TGTGCCAGCAGCGCTGGGCGAGATACGCAGTATTTT

len: 14
abundance: -
v_gene: TRBV2
j_gene: TRBJ1-1
d_gene: -
CDR3aa: CASSQNRAGTEAFF
CDR3nt: TGTGCCAGCAGTCAGAACAGGGCGGGCACTGAAGCTTTCTTT

len: 14
abundance: -
v_gene: TRBV4-2
j_gene: TRBJ1-1
d_gene: -
CDR3aa: CASSHSDGNTEAFF
CDR3nt: TGTGCCAGCAGCCACTCGGACGGGAACACTGAAGCTTTCTTT

len: 14
abundance: -
v_gene: TRBV28
j_gene: TRBJ1-5
d_gene: -
CDR3aa: CASSRGREGQPQHF
CDR3nt: TGTGCCAGCAGCCGCGGGAGGGAGGGTCAGCCCCAGCATTTT

len: 14
abundance: -
v_gene: TRBV18
j_gene: TRBJ1-4
d_gene: -
CDR3aa: CASSPTVFNEKLFF
CDR3nt: TGTGCCAGCTCACCAACGGTCTTTAATGAAAAACTGTTTTTT

len: 18
abundance: once
v_gene: TRBV25-1
j_gene: TRBJ2-1
d_gene: TRBD1
CDR3aa: CASAGTAVQGAPYNEQFF
CDR3nt: TGTGCCAGCGCCGGTACGGCTGTCCAGGGGGCCCCCTACAATGAGCAGTTCTTC

len: 15
abundance: -
v_gene: TRBV28
j_gene: TRBJ2-3
d_gene: TRBD2
CDR3aa: CATQREGRRLYTQYF
CDR3nt: TGTGCCACCCAGCGGGAGGGCCGTCGTTTGTATACGCAGTATTTT

len: 15
abundance: -
v_gene: TRBV7-2
j_gene: TRBJ2-6
d_gene: -
CDR3aa: CASSLEGSGANVLTF
CDR3nt: TGTGCCAGCAGCTTAGAGGGCTCTGGGGCCAACGTCCTGACTTTC

len: 16
abundance: -
v_gene: TRBV7-3
j_gene: TRBJ2-2
d_gene: TRBD2
CDR3aa: CASSSTSGSGTGELFF
CDR3nt: TGTGCCAGCAGCTCCACTAGCGGGAGTGGCACCGGGGAGCTGTTTTTT

len: 13
abundance: few
v_gene: TRBV28
j_gene: TRBJ1-4
d_gene: -
CDR3aa: CASSLGRAGKLFF
CDR3nt: TGTGCCAGCAGTTTGGGACGGGCCGGAAAACTGTTTTTT

len: 11
abundance: once
v_gene: TRBV20-1
j_gene: TRBJ2-1
d_gene: -
CDR3aa: CSAKHVHEQFF
CDR3nt: TGCAGTGCTAAACACGTCCATGAGCAGTTCTTC

len: 13
abundance: -
v_gene: TRBV7-3
j_gene: TRBJ1-1
d_gene: -
CDR3aa: CASSPGAGLGAFF
CDR3nt: TGTGCCAGCAGCCCCGGGGCCGGGTTGGGAGCTTTCTTT

len: 14
abundance: -
v_gene: TRBV28
j_gene: TRBJ1-1
d_gene: TRBD1
CDR3aa: CASRTGARNTEAFF
CDR3nt: TGTGCCAGCAGAACAGGGGCGCGGAACACTGAAGCTTTCTTT

len: 15
abundance: -
v_gene: TRBV28
j_gene: TRBJ1-2
d_gene: TRBD1
CDR3aa: CASSQFNPGQGARTF
CDR3nt: TGTGCCAGCAGTCAATTCAATCCGGGACAGGGGGCGCGTACCTTC

len: 15
abundance: -
v_gene: TRBV7-2
j_gene: TRBJ1-5
d_gene: -
CDR3aa: CASSSGQNSNQPQHF
CDR3nt: TGTGCCAGCAGCTCGGGGCAGAATAGCAATCAGCCCCAGCATTTT

len: 17
abundance: -
v_gene: TRBV28
j_gene: TRBJ1-5
d_gene: -
CDR3aa: CASSLSLARVSNQPQHF
CDR3nt: TGTGCCAGCAGTTTAAGTCTTGCCAGGGTAAGCAATCAGCCCCAGCATTTT

len: 17
abundance: few
v_gene: TRBV11-2
j_gene: TRBJ2-1
d_gene: TRBD2
CDR3aa: CASSLNLISGRPNEQFF
CDR3nt: TGTGCCAGCAGCTTAAATTTGATAAGCGGGAGGCCCAATGAGCAGTTCTTC

len: 12
abundance: -
v_gene: TRBV2
j_gene: TRBJ1-5
d_gene: -
CDR3aa: CASRSEGQPQHF
CDR3nt: TGTGCCAGCAGATCGGAGGGCCAGCCCCAGCATTTT

len: 16
abundance: -
v_gene: TRBV25-1
j_gene: TRBJ2-6
d_gene: TRBD1
CDR3aa: CASSGGTGSGANVLTF
CDR3nt: TGTGCCAGCAGTGGGGGGACAGGATCTGGGGCCAACGTCCTGACTTTC

len: 14
abundance: -
v_gene: TRBV9
j_gene: TRBJ2-1
d_gene: -
CDR3aa: CASSVTSASNEQFF
CDR3nt: TGTGCCAGCAGCGTAACCTCGGCGTCAAATGAGCAGTTCTTC

len: 12
abundance: few
v_gene: TRBV30
j_gene: TRBJ2-2
d_gene: -
CDR3aa: CAWSKNTGELFF
CDR3nt: TGTGCCTGGAGTAAGAACACCGGGGAGCTGTTTTTT

len: 14
abundance: once
v_gene: TRBV7-2
j_gene: TRBJ2-1
d_gene: -
CDR3aa: CASSFGLTNGEQFF
CDR3nt: TGTGCCAGCAGCTTCGGTCTAACAAATGGTGAGCAGTTCTTC

len: 14
abundance: -
v_gene: TRBV13
j_gene: TRBJ2-4
d_gene: TRBD1
CDR3aa: CASSARDRKNIQYF
CDR3nt: TGTGCCAGCAGCGCCCGGGACAGAAAAAACATTCAGTACTTC

len: 16
abundance: -
v_gene: TRBV11-3
j_gene: TRBJ2-3
d_gene: TRBD2
CDR3aa: CASSYGTSGSTDTQYF
CDR3nt: TGTGCCAGCAGCTACGGGACTAGCGGAAGCACAGATACGCAGTATTTT

len: 13
abundance: few
v_gene: TRBV5-5
j_gene: TRBJ2-3
d_gene: -
CDR3aa: CASSPSSTDTQYF
CDR3nt: TGTGCCAGCAGCCCTAGTAGCACAGATACGCAGTATTTT

len: 14
abundance: -
v_gene: TRBV6-6
j_gene: TRBJ1-5
d_gene: TRBD1
CDR3aa: CASSRRQGNQPQHF
CDR3nt: TGTGCCAGCAGTCGACGACAGGGGAATCAGCCCCAGCATTTT

len: 15
abundance: few
v_gene: TRBV9
j_gene: TRBJ2-3
d_gene: -
CDR3aa: CASSVAPISTDTQYF
CDR3nt: TGTGCCAGCAGCGTAGCTCCGATAAGCACAGATACGCAGTATTTT

len: 13
abundance: -
v_gene: TRBV2
j_gene: TRBJ1-1
d_gene: -
CDR3aa: CASRLHMNTEAFF
CDR3nt: TGTGCCAGCAGGTTACATATGAACACTGAAGCTTTCTTT

len: 13
abundance: -
v_gene: TRBV19
j_gene: TRBJ1-2
d_gene: -
CDR3aa: CASSRPQNYGYTF
CDR3nt: TGTGCCAGTAGCCGCCCCCAGAACTATGGCTACACCTTC

len: 15
abundance: -
v_gene: TRBV9
j_gene: TRBJ2-7
d_gene: TRBD1
CDR3aa: CASSPEGTVSYEQYF
CDR3nt: TGTGCCAGCAGCCCGGAAGGGACAGTTTCCTACGAGCAGTACTTC

len: 17
abundance: -
v_gene: TRBV28
j_gene: TRBJ2-1
d_gene: TRBD2
CDR3aa: CASSPGGAGTTYNEQFF
CDR3nt: TGTGCCAGCAGCCCCGGGGGGGCGGGGACTACCTACAATGAGCAGTTCTTC

len: 17
abundance: -
v_gene: TRBV5-6
j_gene: TRBJ1-1
d_gene: -
CDR3aa: CASSLGGRGAVNTEAFF
CDR3nt: TGTGCCAGCAGCTTGGGAGGAAGGGGGGCCGTGAACACTGAAGCTTTCTTT

len: 12
abundance: few
v_gene: TRBV19
j_gene: TRBJ1-2
d_gene: -
CDR3aa: CASSFPASGYTF
CDR3nt: TGTGCCAGTAGTTTCCCGGCTTCTGGCTACACCTTC

len: 16
abundance: -
v_gene: TRBV2
j_gene: TRBJ2-2
d_gene: -
CDR3aa: CASSERSAGGTGELFF
CDR3nt: TGTGCCAGCAGTGAAAGGTCGGCTGGGGGCACCGGGGAGCTGTTTTTT

len: 17
abundance: -
v_gene: TRBV11-2
j_gene: TRBJ2-5
d_gene: TRBD2
CDR3aa: CASSYVLGLAGVETQYF
CDR3nt: TGTGCCAGCAGCTACGTGTTGGGGCTAGCGGGAGTGGAGACCCAGTACTTC

len: 14
abundance: -
v_gene: TRBV7-2
j_gene: TRBJ2-7
d_gene: -
CDR3aa: CASSPQGFYYEQYF
CDR3nt: TGTGCCAGCAGCCCCCAAGGCTTTTACTACGAGCAGTACTTC

len: 14
abundance: -
v_gene: TRBV19
j_gene: TRBJ2-7
d_gene: TRBD1
CDR3aa: CACAIRDRGDEQYF
CDR3nt: TGTGCCTGCGCCATCCGGGACAGGGGGGACGAGCAGTACTTC

len: 14
abundance: -
v_gene: TRBV29-1
j_gene: TRBJ2-6
d_gene: -
CDR3aa: CSVVEGAGANVLTF
CDR3nt: TGCAGCGTTGTGGAGGGGGCTGGGGCCAACGTCCTGACTTTC

len: 14
abundance: few
v_gene: TRBV10-3
j_gene: TRBJ2-2
d_gene: -
CDR3aa: CAISESSVTGELFF
CDR3nt: TGTGCCATCAGTGAGTCCAGCGTCACCGGGGAGCTGTTTTTT

len: 14
abundance: -
v_gene: TRBV7-2
j_gene: TRBJ1-2
d_gene: TRBD1
CDR3aa: CASSLATGIAGYTF
CDR3nt: TGTGCCAGCAGCTTAGCGACAGGGATCGCTGGCTACACCTTC

len: 14
abundance: -
v_gene: TRBV13
j_gene: TRBJ2-7
d_gene: -
CDR3aa: CASSLNRVSYEQYF
CDR3nt: TGTGCCAGCAGCCTAAACAGGGTGTCCTACGAGCAGTACTTC